This TCR beta chain was documented in a study of blood T cell repertoires in COVID-19. The overall study: The United States, Italy and Spain supplied acute and convalescent COVID-19 samples. Nucleic acid was either cDNA or gDNA, and it came from T cells, B-cell-depleted T cells, or PBMCs.

V lost 4 bases and J lost 6, with 13 bases in between. The CDR3 has 13 residues. The germline V gene encodes CDR1 LGHDT and CDR2 YNNKEL (reference sequence). This clone appeared a few times. Authors' analysis steps: Nucleated cell counts were estimated from reference gene primer amplification. Libraries were prepared by immunoSEQ multiplex PCR; TCRdb keeps only in-frame clonotypes and omits some of them. V and J calls and clone size follow that table, whereas D and trimming were derived from the DNA. Found here are about 240,000 clones, roughly four fifths of them singletons; the top ten hold roughly 1.9%.

The sample consisted of peripheral blood. The origin of this receptor is a man younger than 45 who had recovered from COVID-19. The genes are TRBV3-1 (or the pseudogene TRBV3-2) and TRBJ2-7, with D perhaps matching TRBD2 (6 bases). The CDR3: CASSPGGEREQYV. The DNA for the CDR3 is TGTGCCAGCAGCCCCGGCGGGGAGCGCGAGCAGTACGTC.